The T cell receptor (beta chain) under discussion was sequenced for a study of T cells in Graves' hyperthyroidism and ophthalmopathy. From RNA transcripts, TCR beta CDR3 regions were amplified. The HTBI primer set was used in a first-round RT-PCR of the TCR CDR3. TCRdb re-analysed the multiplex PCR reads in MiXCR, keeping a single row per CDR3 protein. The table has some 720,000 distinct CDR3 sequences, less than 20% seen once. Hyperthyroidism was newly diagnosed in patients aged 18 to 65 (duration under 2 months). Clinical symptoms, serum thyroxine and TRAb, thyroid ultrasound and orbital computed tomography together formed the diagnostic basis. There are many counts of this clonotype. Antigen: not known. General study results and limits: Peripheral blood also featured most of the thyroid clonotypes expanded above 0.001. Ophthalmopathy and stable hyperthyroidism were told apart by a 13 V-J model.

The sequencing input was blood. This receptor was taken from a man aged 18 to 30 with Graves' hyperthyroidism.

CDR3 DNA sequence: TGTGCCAGCAGTTTATCGACTTCGTGGACTGAAGCTTTCTTT. Protein product: CASSLSTSWTEAFF. The chain has TRBV27 and TRBJ1-1; D call uncertain. Germline V gives CDR1 MNHEY, CDR2 SMNVEV (reference sequence). Trimming shortened V by 0 bases and J by 5 bases, and 10 bases separated the two germline ends. The CDR3 spans 14 residues.